A selection of T cell receptor beta chains follows, all from one sample in a study of OX40 agonist ivuxolimab in advanced cancers. TCRdb keeps only in-frame clones here, not all; method: immunoSEQ multiplex PCR. The data contain some 57,000 clones, approximately 90% of them singletons. Sequences were derived from CD4+ or CD8+ T cells sorted from blood, sampled in a trial of the OX40 agonist ivuxolimab. The receptors stem from an adult with an advanced solid tumor such as melanoma, head and neck, liver or kidney cancer. The CDR3 runs from the conserved cysteine through the conserved F or W. A D gene is named only where the DNA matches it firmly. Clone size is given for some rows only: seen once, a few or many times, or a class if the clone is expanded.

>TRBJ2-7|TRBV28|TRBD1|NA
TGTGCCAGCAGTTTTGGACAGATGGGACAGGTCCACTACGAGCAGTACTTC
CASSFGQMGQVHYEQYF
>TRBJ1-1|TRBV5-8|TRBD1|NA
TGTGCCAGCAGCCGGACAGGGAACACTGAAGCTTTCTTT
CASSRTGNTEAFF
>TRBJ1-2|TRBV6-5|NA|NA
TGTGCCAGCAGTTACTCGAGGGCCTATGGCTACACCTTC
CASSYSRAYGYTF
>TRBJ2-3|TRBV7-9|TRBD2|once
TGTGCCAGCAGCCCCGGGACTAGCGGGATTACAGATACGCAGTATTTT
CASSPGTSGITDTQYF
>TRBJ1-5|TRBV15|NA|NA
TGTGCCACCAGCAAAGTCCTGGCGTCCGCCCAGCATTTT
CATSKVLASAQHF
>TRBJ2-1|TRBV6-5|NA|NA
TGTGCCAGCAGTTACCTGGGGTCTAGCTCCTACAATGAGCAGTTCTTC
CASSYLGSSSYNEQFF
>TRBJ2-3|TRBV29-1|NA|NA
TGCAGCGTTGTGCGCATTACTAGCACAGATACGCAGTATTTT
CSVVRITSTDTQYF
>TRBJ1-3|TRBV6-6|TRBD1|NA
TGTGCCAGCAGTAAGGTCGGGACAGGGCCTTACACCATATATTTT
CASSKVGTGPYTIYF
>TRBJ1-5|TRBV30|NA|once
TGTGCCTGGGGAGAGGGTTGGGGCCAGCCCCAGCATTTT
CAWGEGWGQPQHF
>TRBJ2-7|TRBV28|TRBD1|NA
TGTGCCAGCAGTTTCCGTCCGGGACAGAATCCTTCCTACGAGCAGTACTTC
CASSFRPGQNPSYEQYF
>TRBJ1-4|TRBV25-1|NA|once
TGTGCCAGCAGTGATGGGCGCTCCGCCTTTAATGAAAAACTGTTTTTT
CASSDGRSAFNEKLFF
>TRBJ1-5|TRBV18|NA|NA
TGTGCCAGCTCACCAGTCGGGGGAGGCAATCAGCCCCAGCATTTT
CASSPVGGGNQPQHF
>TRBJ1-5|TRBV27|TRBD1|NA
TGTGCCAGCAGTACCTCAGGGGGTTGGAGTCAGCCCCAGCATTTT
CASSTSGGWSQPQHF
>TRBJ1-1|TRBV5-6|NA|NA
TGTGCCAGCAGCCAGAACACTGAAGCTTTCTTT
CASSQNTEAFF
>TRBJ1-5|TRBV15|NA|NA
TGTGCCACCAGCAGAGAGGCGGAGGGCGTATTAGGGGAGGATCAGCCCCAGCATTTT
CATSREAEGVLGEDQPQHF
>TRBJ2-3|TRBV12-5|NA|NA
TGTGCTAGTGGTTCCTTAGTTCTCGTAGATACGCAGTATTTT
CASGSLVLVDTQYF
>TRBJ2-7|TRBV6-5|NA|NA
TGTGCCAGCAGTTACAGCGAGTCCTACGAGCAGTACTTC
CASSYSESYEQYF
>TRBJ2-3|TRBV18|NA|few
TGTGCCAGCTCACCATCCGCAGGTCCAGATACGCAGTATTTT
CASSPSAGPDTQYF
>TRBJ2-7|TRBV4-2|NA|NA
TGTGCCAGCAGCCTTACAACCTACGAGCAGTACTTC
CASSLTTYEQYF
>TRBJ2-3|TRBV27|NA|NA
TGTGCCAGCACCCCCCCGCGACCAGTCCCAAGCACAGATACGCAGTATTTT
CASTPPRPVPSTDTQYF
>TRBJ1-1|TRBV10-3|TRBD1|NA
TGTGCCACAGGGGGGGATCCCGCAGGGGAAGCTTTCTTT
CATGGDPAGEAFF
>TRBJ1-6|TRBV7-6|TRBD1|NA
TGTGCCAGCAGCTCGACAGGGGCTTATTCACCCCTCCACTTT
CASSSTGAYSPLHF
>TRBJ1-1|TRBV15|NA|NA
TGTGCCACCGGAGTGGGGTTCACTGAAGCTTTCTTT
CATGVGFTEAFF
>TRBJ2-3|TRBV5-4|NA|NA
TGTGCCAGCAGGCCTACTAGCTTTGATACGCAGTATTTT
CASRPTSFDTQYF
>TRBJ2-5|TRBV5-1|NA|NA
TGCGCCAGCAGCTTTGGGGTCCGAGAGACCCAGTACTTC
CASSFGVRETQYF
>TRBJ1-2|TRBV29-1|NA|once
TGCAGCGTTCCAACAGGAGAATCGAGCTATGGCTACACCTTC
CSVPTGESSYGYTF
>TRBJ2-5|TRBV7-2|NA|NA
TGTGCCAGCAGCTTATGGGAGACCCAGTACTTC
CASSLWETQYF
>TRBJ1-5|TRBV7-9|TRBD1|NA
TGTGCCAGCAGCGCTTCCGGGACAGGTTACAATCAGCCCCAGCATTTT
CASSASGTGYNQPQHF
>TRBJ2-7|TRBV29-1|TRBD2|once
TGCAGCGTGGAACTAGCGGGGGGCAGGAGCTCCTACGAGCAGTACTTC
CSVELAGGRSSYEQYF
>TRBJ1-4|TRBV6-1|TRBD1|NA
TGTGCCAGCAGTGAATGGACAGGGAGTGGTAATGAAAAACTGTTTTTT
CASSEWTGSGNEKLFF
>TRBJ2-1|TRBV27|TRBD1|NA
TGTGCCACCACAATGGGGACAGGGGGATGGAATGAGCAGTTCTTC
CATTMGTGGWNEQFF
>TRBJ2-6|TRBV6-6|NA|NA
TGTGCCAGCAGTTACTGGGTCTCTGGGGCCAACGTCCTGACTTTC
CASSYWVSGANVLTF
>TRBJ2-7|TRBV6-6|NA|NA
TGTGCCAGCAGTTACGGGCAGCTCGAGCAGTACTTC
CASSYGQLEQYF
>TRBJ2-5|TRBV28|NA|NA
TGTGCCAGCCGAGGGGGGGGCGAAGAGACCCAGTACTTC
CASRGGGEETQYF
>TRBJ2-4|TRBV6-1|NA|NA
TGTGCCAGCAGTGAACTTGTGAGGGCACAAAACATTCAGTACTTC
CASSELVRAQNIQYF
>TRBJ2-6|TRBV28|NA|NA
NA
CASSLWGQGALGANVLAF
>TRBJ1-1|TRBV25-1|TRBD1|once
TGTGCCAGCACCCCCCGGAGGGGACAGGGGGTGAACACTGAAGCTTTCTTT
CASTPRRGQGVNTEAFF
>TRBJ1-5|TRBV6-1|NA|NA
TGTGCCAGCAAAGCAGTGTATAGCAATCAGCCCCAGCATTTT
CASKAVYSNQPQHF
>TRBJ2-1|TRBV5-1|NA|NA
TGCGCCAGCTTCCCGGACAGCTACAATGAGCAGTTCTTC
CASFPDSYNEQFF
>TRBJ2-3|TRBV29-1|NA|NA
TGCAGCGTTGAAGATCTGATGGGATCCACAGATACGCAGTATTTT
CSVEDLMGSTDTQYF
>TRBJ2-1|TRBV9|TRBD2|NA
TGTGCCAGCAGCGTAGGTGCTAGCGGGACCTACAATGAGCAGTTCTTC
CASSVGASGTYNEQFF
>TRBJ2-3|TRBV2|TRBD1|NA
TGTGCCAGCAGCCCAGGGGGCTCTAGCACAGATACGCAGTATTTT
CASSPGGSSTDTQYF
>TRBJ1-1|TRBV30|NA|NA
TGTGCCTGGAGTGTACTAGTCACTGAAGCTTTCTTT
CAWSVLVTEAFF
>TRBJ2-1|TRBV30|NA|NA
TGTGCCTGGAGTGTCGGCCGCGATGAGCAGTTCTTC
CAWSVGRDEQFF
>TRBJ1-4|TRBV9|NA|few
TGTGCCAGCAGCCCGGCGGACGAAAAACTGTTTTTT
CASSPADEKLFF
>TRBJ2-3|TRBV7-8|NA|NA
TGTGCCAGCAGCCCTCCTAGCACAGATACGCAGTATTTT
CASSPPSTDTQYF
>TRBJ1-1|TRBV27|NA|NA
TGTGCCAGCAGTTTACAACTCGGACACATGAACACTGAAGCTTTCTTT
CASSLQLGHMNTEAFF